The 5 T cell receptor beta chains below all came from one sample that was sequenced in a study of blood T cell repertoires in COVID-19. The protocol was immunoSEQ multiplex PCR, while the TCRdb copy is restricted to in-frame clones and leaves out a portion. The repertoire includes over 150,000 clones, around 83% of them detected once, and roughly an eighth sits in the top ten. The specimen sequenced was peripheral blood. Receptors originate from a woman in her sixties or seventies with COVID-19, enrolled during active disease.

The genes are TRBV12-3 or TRBV12-4 and TRBJ2-7, with D possibly being TRBD2 (5 bases). Trimming removed 8 bases at V and 1 base at J, with 12 bases between. The CDR3 covers 13 residues. The CDR3: CASLSGVSYEQYF. The CDR3 nucleotides read TGTGCCAGCTTATCCGGGGTTTCCTACGAGCAGTACTTC.

The V call is TRBV9, the J call TRBJ1-1; weak D call: TRBD1 (6 bases). Germline values: CDR1 SGDLS, CDR2 YYNGEE. V was cut by 0 bases and J by 3 bases, with 12 bases left in between. The CDR3 is made up of 15 amino acids. The CDR3 coding sequence is TGTGCCAGCAGCGTAGGGGGAGGGACATACACTGAAGCTTTCTTT. It yields the protein CASSVGGGTYTEAFF. Drawing the rest from reference TRBV9 and TRBJ1-1, the complete variable domain is DSGVTQTPKHLITATGQRVTLRCSPRSGDLSVYWYQQSLDQGLQFLIQYYNGEERAKGNILERFSAQQFPDLHSELNLSSLELGDSALYFCASSVGGGTYTEAFFGQGTRLTVV.

The rearrangement uses TRBV2 and TRBJ2-2; D is ambiguous. Germline V gene data show CDR1 as SNHLY and CDR2 as FYNNEI. The CDR3 has 14 amino acids. V was cut by 7 bases and J by 2 bases, with 11 bases left in between. CDR3 in DNA: TGTGCCAGCATGAGTGCCCGTAACACCGGGGAGCTGTTTTTT. Protein: CASMSARNTGELFF.

The chain uses TRBV7-3 and TRBJ1-1, with 7 bases that match TRBD1. The germline CDR1 and CDR2 sequences are SGHTA and FQGTGA. V gave up 0 bases and J gave up 0 bases; unmatched junction bases: 4. CDR3 length equals 16 residues. The chain's CDR3 is CASSLTPGTVNTEAFF. CDR3 nucleotides: TGTGCCAGCAGCTTAACTCCCGGGACAGTGAACACTGAAGCTTTCTTT.

The V call is TRBV18, the J call TRBJ1-1; maybe TRBD1 (6 bases). The CDR3 consists of 13 residues. The V gene's germline CDR1 is KGHSH and CDR2 LQKENI. V lost 4 bases to trimming and J lost 1 base, with 7 bases between them. The CDR3 nucleotides read TGTGCCAGCTCACAGGGGGAGAACACTGAAGCTTTCTTT. Translated, it gives CASSQGENTEAFF.